The 7 T cell receptor beta chains below come from one sample, sequenced in a study of T cell changes during pregnancy in multiple sclerosis (dated by TCRdb to about 2019). Preparation of the library involved the immunoSEQ multiplex PCR assay. Here the immuneACCESS table is served through TCRdb, limited to in-frame sequences with V and J called. Missing clones are a known gap in these copies; in checked studies unresolved V genes cover under half, and the rest lacks a known reason. In this sample the table shows roughly 52,000 clones, roughly 94% of which occur a single time. The ten largest make up around 3.2% of the sample. This material consisted of CD8+ T cells from peripheral blood mononuclear cells, taken in the third trimester of pregnancy. Receptor source: a female donor with multiple sclerosis, enrolled in a pregnancy study.

This chain joins TRBV18 and TRBJ2-7; 8 bases map to TRBD2. The germline V gene has CDR1 KGHSH and CDR2 LQKENI. The length of the CDR3 is 15 residues. V was pared by 1 base and J by 4 bases, with 6 bases of the junction left unmatched. The CDR3 spells CASSPLTTSEYEQYF. In DNA form, the CDR3 reads TGTGCCAGCTCACCACTGACGACTAGCGAGTACGAGCAGTACTTC.

The rearrangement uses TRBV2 and TRBJ2-7, with 11 nucleotides matching TRBD2. After removal of 7 bases from V and 0 bases from J, the junction contained 2 bases not matched to a gene. The CDR3 extends over 14 amino acids. Germline values: CDR1 SNHLY, CDR2 FYNNEI. The CDR3 sequence: CASITSGSSYEQYF. CDR3 nucleotides: TGTGCCAGCATCACTAGCGGGAGCTCCTACGAGCAGTACTTC.

The chain joins TRBV2 to TRBJ1-2; 10 bases are shared with TRBD1. The junction had 6 bases not matched to a gene; V was cut back by 6 bases and J by 5 bases. There are 14 residues in the CDR3. Germline loops: CDR1 SNHLY, CDR2 FYNNEI. The CDR3 region has the DNA TGTGCCAGCAGCCTGGGACAGGGGAGGTATGGCTACACCTTC. The encoded protein is CASSLGQGRYGYTF.

This chain joins TRBV4-1 and TRBJ1-2; 10 bases agree with TRBD1. Per the germline V gene, CDR1 is MGHRA and CDR2 is YSYEKL. The CDR3 contains 15 residues. The junction had 12 bases not matched to a gene; V was cut back by 8 bases and J by 6 bases. CDR3: CASAWRGQGMDGYTF. The CDR3 DNA reads TGCGCCAGCGCCTGGCGGGGACAGGGGATGGATGGCTACACCTTC.

The chain joins TRBV5-6 to TRBJ1-2; a possible D gene is TRBD1 (5 bases). This CDR3 has 14 amino acids. Germline CDR1 SGHDT, CDR2 YYEEEE. V was pared by 0 bases and J by 7 bases, with 13 bases between. The CDR3 DNA follows: TGTGCCAGCAGCTTGGACAGGCTCCCCTTTGGCTACACCTTC. Translating it yields CASSLDRLPFGYTF.

This clone was seen a single time. The chain joins TRBV19 to TRBJ2-2; the D gene is possibly TRBD2 (6 bases). The CDR3 spans 14 residues. Germline V lookup: CDR1 LNHDA, CDR2 SQIVND (reference sequence). V lost 7 bases and J 9 bases, leaving 18 bases between the germline ends. The CDR3 region is CASNPGTVFRELFF. CDR3 DNA sequence: TGTGCCAGTAACCCAGGGACTGTTTTCCGGGAGCTGTTTTTT.

This rearrangement joins TRBV5-4 to TRBJ2-7; 8 bases are a match to TRBD1. The CDR3 totals 14 residues. V shed 4 bases and J 5 bases; nucleotides not matched to a gene: 8. Germline loops: CDR1 SGHNT, CDR2 YYREEE (reference sequence). The CDR3, as DNA: TGTGCCAGCAGCCCCGGGACAGGAATGGACGAGCAGTACTTC. Amino acid sequence: CASSPGTGMDEQYF.